This is a list of T cell receptor beta chains from one sample in a study of T cell responses to AZD1222 COVID-19 vaccine. Sequencing was performed with immunoSEQ multiplex PCR; in TCRdb, only in-frame clones are kept and a portion is missing. The data show tens of thousands of clones, nearly 90% seen once. The input for sequencing was peripheral blood, taken 28 days after the second AZD1222 dose. The receptors stem from an adult who received the AZD1222 COVID-19 vaccine. The CDR3 runs from the conserved cysteine through the conserved F or W. The D gene is left open where the match is weak. Clone size is not always given. Where it is, it says once, few, many or a class for expanded clones.

J | D | size | V | CDR3 | DNA
TRBJ1-4 | . | . | TRBV19 | CATQPGFREKLFF | TGTGCCACCCAGCCCGGGTTTCGCGAAAAACTGTTTTTT
TRBJ2-6 | . | few | TRBV5-4 | CASSFSGANVLTF | TGTGCCAGCAGCTTCTCTGGGGCCAACGTCCTGACTTTC
TRBJ1-2 | . | . | TRBV19 | CASTQTVYGYTF | TGTGCCAGTACCCAGACAGTATATGGCTACACCTTC
TRBJ2-5 | . | . | TRBV27 | CASQSLTSQGRWTQYF | TGTGCCAGCCAGTCACTCACCTCACAGGGTCGGTGGACCCAGTACTTC
TRBJ2-7 | TRBD2 | . | TRBV27 | CASSLGLAGAEQYF | TGTGCCAGCAGTTTGGGACTAGCGGGAGCCGAGCAGTACTTC
TRBJ2-7 | TRBD1 | . | TRBV18 | CASSPSGTGGEQYF | TGTGCCAGCTCACCATCCGGGACAGGTGGGGAGCAGTACTTC
TRBJ1-2 | . | . | TRBV5-1 | CASSLAYPEGYTF | TGCGCCAGCAGCTTGGCCTACCCCGAAGGCTACACCTTC
TRBJ1-2 | TRBD1 | . | TRBV5-1 | CASSLVGDRGDGYTF | TGCGCCAGCAGCTTGGTCGGCGACAGGGGAGATGGCTACACCTTC
TRBJ1-2 | . | few | TRBV25-1 | CASSRPLGGYTF | TGTGCCAGCAGTAGGCCCTTGGGAGGCTACACCTTC
TRBJ2-1 | . | . | TRBV18 | CASSLKQVASYNEQFF | TGTGCCAGCTCACTTAAACAGGTCGCCTCCTACAATGAGCAGTTCTTC
TRBJ2-5 | TRBD2 | . | TRBV6-2/TRBV6-3 | CASSYSTSGRAWETQYF | TGTGCCAGCAGTTACTCGACTAGCGGGAGGGCCTGGGAGACCCAGTACTTC
TRBJ2-7 | . | . | TRBV19 | CASSTLYEQYF | TGTGCCAGTAGTACTCTTTACGAGCAGTACTTC
TRBJ2-5 | . | . | TRBV19 | CASTTTYQETQYF | TGTGCCAGTACCACCACTTACCAAGAGACCCAGTACTTC
TRBJ1-5 | . | once | TRBV28 | CASSFESNQPQHF | TGTGCCAGCAGTTTCGAGAGCAATCAGCCCCAGCATTTT
TRBJ1-2 | . | . | TRBV28 | CASNGGGGVLGFYGYTF | TGTGCCAGCAATGGGGGGGGCGGAGTGTTGGGCTTCTATGGCTACACCTTC
TRBJ2-2 | . | . | TRBV10-3 | CAISESTHKLRSGELFF | TGTGCCATCAGTGAGTCGACCCACAAATTAAGATCCGGGGAGCTGTTTTTT
TRBJ1-5 | . | . | TRBV2 | CASSERQGRGQPQHF | TGTGCCAGCAGTGAAAGGCAGGGGAGGGGTCAGCCCCAGCATTTT
TRBJ2-7 | . | . | TRBV6-5 | CASVPPGSYEQYF | TGTGCCAGCGTTCCCCCCGGGTCCTACGAGCAGTACTTC
TRBJ2-7 | TRBD1 | . | TRBV12-3/TRBV12-4 | CASSWDRGYEQYF | TGTGCCAGCAGTTGGGACAGGGGTTACGAGCAGTACTTC
TRBJ1-4 | . | . | TRBV5-5 | CASSDGQRMREKLFF | TGTGCCAGCAGCGATGGACAGCGAATGAGGGAAAAACTGTTTTTT
TRBJ1-2 | . | once | TRBV15 | CATSRDAIRTGTKIYGYTF | TGTGCCACCAGCAGAGATGCTATTCGGACCGGGACAAAAATCTATGGCTACACCTTC
TRBJ1-1 | . | . | TRBV28 | CASSVPGTENTEAFF | TGTGCCAGCAGTGTCCCCGGGACGGAGAACACTGAAGCTTTCTTT
TRBJ2-3 | . | . | TRBV2 | CASRKGGTDTQYF | TGTGCCAGTCGGAAGGGGGGGACAGATACGCAGTATTTT
TRBJ2-7 | . | . | TRBV18 | CASSPVQGMDEQYF | TGTGCCAGCTCACCGGTCCAGGGGATGGACGAGCAGTACTTC
TRBJ1-2 | TRBD1 | once | TRBV28 | CASSGQGAPGKTGYGYTF | TGTGCCAGCAGTGGACAGGGGGCGCCCGGAAAAACGGGGTATGGCTACACCTTC
TRBJ2-4 | . | . | TRBV3-1/TRBV3-2 | CASSRLRGTKNIQYF | TGTGCCAGCAGCCGCCTTAGGGGGACCAAAAACATTCAGTACTTC
TRBJ2-3 | . | . | TRBV5-8 | CASSSTQTFPSTDTQYF | TGTGCCAGCAGCTCGACTCAGACATTTCCTAGCACAGATACGCAGTATTTT
TRBJ2-3 | . | . | TRBV14 | CASSQDPSTDTQYF | TGTGCCAGCAGCCAAGATCCCTCCACAGATACGCAGTATTTT
TRBJ2-7 | . | . | TRBV28 | CASTVTTPSYEQYF | TGTGCCAGCACCGTGACTACCCCATCCTACGAGCAGTACTTC
TRBJ1-3 | TRBD1 | . | TRBV9 | CASTTGATLENTIYF | TGTGCCAGCACCACAGGGGCTACTCTGGAAAACACCATATATTTT
TRBJ2-3 | . | . | TRBV9 | CASSTRPSTDTQYF | TGTGCCAGCAGCACTCGACCCTCCACAGATACGCAGTATTTT